This TCR beta chain was sequenced during a study of Graves' ophthalmopathy and Graves' hyperthyroidism. Germline-derived CDR1 and CDR2 are LGHNA and YNFKEQ. The V and J ends lost 0 bases and 11 bases respectively, with 13 bases between them. The CDR3 runs 13 residues. Investigators amplified TCR beta CDR3 regions from RNA transcripts. RT-PCR was first run with HTBI primers, then multiplex PCR in a second round. TCRdb redid the calling of the multiplex PCR reads with MiXCR, one entry per CDR3 protein. This sample has roughly 160,000 distinct CDR3 sequences, with 39% found just once. This clonotype was obtained from a man aged 25 to 45 with Graves' ophthalmopathy. The genes are TRBV4-2 and TRBJ1-1; tentatively, D is TRBD1 (5 bases). The sequencing sample was made of peripheral blood. The CDR3, as DNA: TGTGCCAGCAGCCAAGATCGTCCAGGGAGGGCTTTCTTT. It translates to CASSQDRPGRAFF.